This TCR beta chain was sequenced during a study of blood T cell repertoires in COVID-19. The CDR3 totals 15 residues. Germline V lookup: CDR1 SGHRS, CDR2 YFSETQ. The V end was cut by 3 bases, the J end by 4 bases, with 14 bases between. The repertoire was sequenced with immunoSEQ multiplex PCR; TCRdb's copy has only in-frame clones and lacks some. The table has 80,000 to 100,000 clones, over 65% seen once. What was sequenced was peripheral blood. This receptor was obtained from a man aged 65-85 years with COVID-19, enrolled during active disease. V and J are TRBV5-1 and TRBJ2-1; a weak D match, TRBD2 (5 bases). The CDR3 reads CASSSNGVLYNEQFF. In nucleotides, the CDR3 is TGCGCCAGCAGCTCCAACGGGGTCTTATACAATGAGCAGTTCTTC.